This TCR beta chain was identified in a study of T cells expressing NK-cell markers (dated by TCRdb to the early 2020s). Describing the broader study: Eight donors provided sorted CD3+CD56+NKG2C+, CD3+CD56+NKG2C- and CD3+CD56-NKG2C+ T-cell subsets, whose TCR beta-chain repertoires were profiled. Among the eight sequenced donors, seven were HCMV-seropositive and one was HCMV-seronegative. Randomly selected healthy volunteers, three men and five women, were used as the eight sequenced donors. Sequencing of the libraries produced 2 x 150 bp reads on Illumina HiSeq 2000/2500, MiSeq or NextSeq. The paper's findings and limits, for the study overall: In six donors, the dominant CD3+CD56+NKG2C+ clonotypes ranked among the top 10 CD8+ clonotypes, making up roughly 1.0-7.5% of CD8+ T cells. Those dominant clonotypes were again the most abundant among CD3+CD56-NKG2C+ cells in a handful of donors, at about 25-65%. Whether the expanded NKG2C-expressing T cell clones were specific for HCMV antigens remained unclear.

HCMV serostatus was determined by detecting HCMV-specific IgG in serum with a commercial ELISA kit. Ficoll density gradient centrifugation was used to isolate peripheral blood mononuclear cells from blood. According to the germline V gene, CDR1 reads KGHDR and CDR2 reads SFDVKD. The CDR3 measures 15 amino acids from cysteine to phenylalanine. No DNA sequence is on record. The instrument given in TCRdb is Illumina HiSeq 2000. TCR beta cDNA libraries were prepared using 5'RACE template switching, which introduced a universal primer site and unique molecular identifiers. cDNA synthesis was primed from the TCR beta constant segment and was followed by two successive PCR amplification steps. The published analysis was carried out like this. MIGEC was used to demultiplex reads and group the reads by UMI, and MiTCR was used to assemble and quantify clonotypes. To exclude erroneous sequences, only TCR cDNA sequences supported by at least two reads were retained. The tcR package was used for downstream repertoire analysis, with clonotypes matched between fractions based on CDR3 nucleotide sequence plus V segment. VDJmatch was used to annotate antigen specificity against VDJdb, with one amino acid substitution in CDR3 allowed. Once TCRdb had reprocessed the reads, it stored one entry per CDR3 protein sequence and supplied no DNA. In this record, the V and J calls reflect TCRdb's handling and not the investigators' own analysis. The table for this sample records fewer than 550,000 distinct CDR3 sequences. Roughly 1.4% of the sample belongs to the ten largest clones.

As concerns this clonotype: Its antigen target is currently unknown.

The receptor was derived from a woman aged 45-59 years in good health. Donor details come from another sample of the same person, matched by shared clones. The sequenced material came from blood T cells: a sorted CD56 or NKG2C T cell subset, CD4+ or CD8+ T cells, or bulk PBMC T cells (not recorded which). The chain uses TRBV24-1 and TRBJ2-3; the D call of TRBD1 rests on TCRdb alone, since no DNA is present to check it. CDR3 protein: CATRPTRDRGDTQYF.